This T cell receptor beta chain was sequenced in a study of monozygotic twins with inflammatory bowel disease. Sampling involved one blood draw (roughly 2.5 ml) for every donor. T cells were not sorted, and total RNA was isolated straight from whole blood. Comment on this clonotype: Its antigen is as yet unknown.

The germline CDR1 and CDR2 sequences are DFQATT and SNEGSKA (reference sequence). The CDR3 is 15 amino acids. After re-calling the 5' RACE reads, TCRdb lists one entry per CDR3 protein, DNA absent. The ten most abundant clones cover 9.5% to 15% of a sample with approximately 120,000 distinct CDR3 sequences. Study outcomes and limitations: Distinct T cell subtypes could not be told apart. Twins with IBD were found to have lower TCRbeta diversity (inverse Simpson) than healthy co-twins.

The sample comprised blood. This clonotype was sampled from a human donor with ulcerative colitis or Crohn's disease, or a healthy co-twin of an affected twin (not recorded which). The chain is built from TRBV20-1 and TRBJ1-6; TCRdb selects TRBD1, and the lack of DNA leaves this call unchecked. The CDR3 here is CSASGQNSYNSPLHF.